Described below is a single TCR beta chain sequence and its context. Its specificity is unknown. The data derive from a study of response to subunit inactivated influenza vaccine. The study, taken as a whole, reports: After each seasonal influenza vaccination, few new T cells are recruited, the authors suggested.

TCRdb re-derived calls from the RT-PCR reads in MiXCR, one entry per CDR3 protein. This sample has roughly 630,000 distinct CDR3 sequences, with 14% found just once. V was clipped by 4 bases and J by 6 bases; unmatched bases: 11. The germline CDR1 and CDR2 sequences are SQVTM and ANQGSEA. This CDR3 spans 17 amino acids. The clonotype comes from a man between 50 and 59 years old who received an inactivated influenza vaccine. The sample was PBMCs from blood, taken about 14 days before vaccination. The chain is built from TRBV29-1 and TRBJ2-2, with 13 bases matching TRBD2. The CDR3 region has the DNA TGCAGCGTTGGTGGTGGGCGGACTAGCGGGAGAGCCGGGGAGCTGTTTTTT. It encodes CSVGGGRTSGRAGELFF.